This is a list of T cell receptor beta chains from one sample in a study of T cell responses to AZD1222 COVID-19 vaccine. Sequenced by immunoSEQ multiplex PCR; TCRdb stores in-frame clones only, minus some. This sample carries about 120,000 clones, 86% of them seen once, and the ten largest clones take 3%. The sequencing used peripheral blood, collected 28 days after the second AZD1222 dose. The receptors originated from an adult who received the AZD1222 COVID-19 vaccine. Both conserved end residues are part of each CDR3. The D gene is left open where the match is weak. Some rows mark clone size as missing; the rest say once, few, many or name a class of expanded clone.

len,d_gene,j_gene,v_gene,abundance,CDR3nt,CDR3aa
17,-,TRBJ1-3,TRBV6-1,-,TGTGCCAGCAGTGTAGACAGGCAACTCGGAGCTGGAAACACCATATATTTT,CASSVDRQLGAGNTIYF
16,-,TRBJ2-6,TRBV6-1,-,TGTGCCAGCAGTGAAGGTACAGGCTCTGGGGCCAACGTCCTGACTTTC,CASSEGTGSGANVLTF
17,-,TRBJ1-2,TRBV28,-,TGTGCCAGCAGTCCGGGGACTGCAATCCTTACTTACTATGGCTACACCTTC,CASSPGTAILTYYGYTF
13,-,TRBJ1-1,TRBV12-3/TRBV12-4,-,TGTGCCAGCAGTTCCGACGGTGACACTGAAGCTTTCTTT,CASSSDGDTEAFF
14,-,TRBJ2-7,TRBV6-2/TRBV6-3,-,TGTGCCAGCAGTTACGCCGATCGATCCTACGAGCAGTACTTC,CASSYADRSYEQYF
11,-,TRBJ1-2,TRBV6-5,-,TGTGCCAGTATAGGATACTATGGCTACACCTTC,CASIGYYGYTF
17,TRBD1,TRBJ2-7,TRBV7-2,-,TGTGCCAGCAGCTTGACCGGGACAGGGGTGAGCTACTACGAGCAGTACTTC,CASSLTGTGVSYYEQYF
13,-,TRBJ1-2,TRBV5-4,-,TGTGCCAGCTCAGACATCGCCGGCTATGGCTACACCTTC,CASSDIAGYGYTF
12,-,TRBJ2-5,TRBV5-1,once,TGCGCCACCAAGCGGGACCAAGAGACCCAGTACTTC,CATKRDQETQYF
15,TRBD2,TRBJ2-3,TRBV27,-,TGTGCCAGCAGACCTGCGGGGGGTAGCACAGATACGCAGTATTTT,CASRPAGGSTDTQYF
15,-,TRBJ1-2,TRBV7-3,-,TGTGCCAGCAGCTTACAGCCCAGCTTTAACTATGGCTACACCTTC,CASSLQPSFNYGYTF
16,-,TRBJ2-7,TRBV5-4,-,TGTGCCAGCAGCTTGGCCCTACAGTCTGCTAGACACGAGCAGTACTTC,CASSLALQSARHEQYF
15,-,TRBJ1-5,TRBV7-2,-,TGTGCCAGCAGCTTAGTTCGGGGTTCGGATCAGCCCCAGCATTTT,CASSLVRGSDQPQHF
17,TRBD2,TRBJ2-1,TRBV19,-,TGTGCCAGTCAAGGGTGGGCGGGGGTATTCTCCTACAATGAGCAGTTCTTC,CASQGWAGVFSYNEQFF
12,-,TRBJ1-2,TRBV6-5,-,TGTGCCACGGACCACAGGGTGTATGGCTACACCTTC,CATDHRVYGYTF
16,TRBD1,TRBJ2-7,TRBV11-1,-,TGTGCCAGCAGCTCGTCGACAGGGCCCCCGACCTACGAGCAGTACTTC,CASSSSTGPPTYEQYF
13,TRBD1,TRBJ1-2,TRBV28,-,TGTGCCAGCAGTCCCAGGGGGAACTATGGCTACACCTTC,CASSPRGNYGYTF
15,-,TRBJ1-1,TRBV19,-,TGTGCCAGTAGCCATAGAAGTTATTCGAACACTGAAGCTTTCTTT,CASSHRSYSNTEAFF
14,-,TRBJ2-3,TRBV5-1,-,TGCGCCAGCAAGGCAGATGTCGGGGCAGATACGCAGTATTTT,CASKADVGADTQYF
13,-,TRBJ2-5,TRBV28,-,TGTGCCAGCAGTGACTCAGGGGTGGAGACCCAGTACTTC,CASSDSGVETQYF
15,-,TRBJ2-5,TRBV2,-,TGTGCCAGCAGTGAAGGGGGCACACCACAAGAGACCCAGTACTTC,CASSEGGTPQETQYF
18,TRBD2,TRBJ2-3,TRBV13,-,TGTGCCAGCAGCTCTGGACTAGCGGGGGGGCTCAGCCCAGATACGCAGTATTTT,CASSSGLAGGLSPDTQYF
13,-,TRBJ1-1,TRBV18,-,TGTGCCAGCTCACAGGGTTTAAGGACTGAAGCTTTCTTT,CASSQGLRTEAFF
15,-,TRBJ1-1,TRBV3-1/TRBV3-2,once,TGTGCCAGCAGCCCACAGGGATCGAAGAACACTGAAGCTTTCTTT,CASSPQGSKNTEAFF
15,TRBD1,TRBJ2-1,TRBV30,-,TGTGCCTGGAGTGTAAGGGGGACAGCAGTCAATGAGCAGTTCTTC,CAWSVRGTAVNEQFF
13,-,TRBJ1-4,TRBV30,-,TGTGCCTGGAGGCCTCGGCAGGGGGAAAAACTGTTTTTT,CAWRPRQGEKLFF
17,TRBD2,TRBJ2-5,TRBV5-4,-,TGTGCCAGCAGCTTGTTTTCTGCGGGGGGGAGGAAAGAGACCCAGTACTTC,CASSLFSAGGRKETQYF